In its sample, the clone carrying this T cell receptor (beta chain) was seen once. Its antigen is not known. The study sequenced TCR beta in blood CD8+ and CD4+ T cells. The data were obtained in a study of CD8 T cells in Susac syndrome. CDR1 is GTSNPN and CDR2 is SVGIG in the germline V gene (reference sequence). This CDR3 contains 12 residues. The germline V and J ends were trimmed by 3 bases and 5 bases, with 10 bases remaining between them. Study outcomes and limitations: No clonal expansion appeared among CD4+ T cells in Susac patients.

Roughly 0.45 to 1 ug RNA was reverse transcribed with random hexamers. TCRdb redid the calling of the immunoSEQ multiplex PCR reads with MiXCR, one entry per CDR3 protein. The table records about 94,000 distinct CDR3 sequences, 85% to 95% of them present only once. Sequenced material: CD4+ T cells from PBMCs. The TCR was taken from a human donor with Susac syndrome. J is TRBJ1-2 and V is TRBV30; D call uncertain. As DNA, the CDR3 is TGTGCCTGGAGCCCAAAGGTTTATGGCTACACCTTC. Protein: CAWSPKVYGYTF.